The 32 T cell receptor beta chains presented below share a single source sample, sequenced in a study of blood T cells in healthy people across ages (dated by TCRdb to about 2015). Library method: 5' RACE. Sequencing took place on an Illumina HiSeq 2500. The second PCR ran for roughly 7 to 12 cycles and used a J-beta primer mix along with a sample-barcoded 5' primer. TCRdb trimmed the raw reads at Q25, called clones with MiXCR and kept productive beta chains. Merged by CDR3 protein, the rows form single entries marked with the most common genes and DNA. The sample table contains 750,000 to 950,000 distinct CDR3 sequences; only one count was recorded for roughly 25% of them. In total, the top ten clones hold about 2.9% of the sample. The same sample was also studied in work on T cells of mothers and their children.

Sequenced: blood. The receptors derive from a boy between 10 and 17 years old in good health.

This clonotype was found once. The chain has TRBV25-1 and TRBJ2-3, with D maybe TRBD2 (6 bases). The V and J ends lost 4 bases and 4 bases respectively, with 12 bases between them. Germline-derived CDR1 and CDR2 are MGHDK and SYGVNS. The CDR3 is 14 amino acids. The CDR3 sequence: CASSGPGESDTQYF. For the CDR3, the DNA is TGTGCCAGCAGTGGCCCGGGGGAATCAGATACGCAGTATTTT.

The chain employs TRBV14 and TRBJ1-3; D unresolved. V gave up 1 base and J gave up 0 bases, with 10 bases separating them. This CDR3 is built from 16 residues. CDR1 and CDR2 from the germline V gene are SGHDN and FVKESK. The CDR3 here is CASSQVAGFSGNTIYF. The CDR3 region has the DNA TGTGCCAGCAGCCAAGTGGCGGGGTTCTCTGGAAACACCATATATTTT.

This clonotype has a handful of counts. This rearrangement joins TRBV7-3 to TRBJ1-2, with D possibly being TRBD1 (6 bases). The germline CDR1 and CDR2 sequences are SGHTA and FQGTGA. This CDR3 has 13 amino acids. V was trimmed by 2 bases and J by 7 bases, leaving 11 bases between them. The CDR3 here is CASSLYAGVGYTF. In DNA, the CDR3 is TGTGCCAGCAGCTTATACGCAGGGGTTGGCTACACCTTC. Drawing the rest from reference TRBV7-3 and TRBJ1-2, the complete variable domain is GAGVSQTPSNKVTEKGKYVELRCDPISGHTALYWYRQSLGQGPEFLIYFQGTGAADDSGLPNDRFFAVRPEGSVSTLKIQRTERGDSAVYLCASSLYAGVGYTFGSGTRLTVV.

The table lists this clonotype with a few counts. This rearrangement joins TRBV20-1 to TRBJ2-4; D is perhaps TRBD1 or TRBD2 (6 bases each). CDR1 and CDR2 (germline): DFQATT, SNEGSKA (reference sequence). The CDR3 is made up of 16 amino acids. V lost 5 bases and J 3 bases, leaving 20 bases between the germline ends. The CDR3 is CSASRDRREFKNIQYF. The CDR3 DNA reads TGCAGTGCTTCCCGTGACAGGCGGGAATTCAAAAACATTCAGTACTTC.

The chain joins TRBV27 to TRBJ2-7; 7 nucleotides align to TRBD2. The CDR3 is made up of 14 amino acids. Germline trimming cut 5 bases from V and 12 bases from J; bases unmatched to any gene: 16. Germline V gene lookup returns CDR1 MNHEY and CDR2 SMNVEV (reference sequence). CDR3 DNA: TGTGCCAGCAGTCCACTAGTTGGGTCGGGGGGACCGTACTTC. Amino acids: CASSPLVGSGGPYF.

This chain joins TRBV5-1 and TRBJ2-7; D is possibly TRBD2 (5 bases). Trimming took off 0 bases at V and 7 bases at J, with 14 bases between the two ends. CDR3 length: 14 residues. Germline CDR1 SGHRS, CDR2 YFSETQ. Written as DNA, the CDR3 is TGCGCCAGCAGCTTGGCCGAGTCAAGGAGGGAGCAGTACTTC. Translating it yields CASSLAESRREQYF.

This clonotype occurred a few times. This CDR3 is missing its conserved last phenylalanine or tryptophan, likely due to a read error. The rearrangement joins TRBV7-9 to TRBJ2-4; TRBD2 matches 7 bases. Trimming at V came to 5 bases and at J to 3 bases, leaving 13 bases not matched to a gene. Germline-derived CDR1 and CDR2 are SEHNR and FQNEAQ (reference sequence). This CDR3 has 17 amino acids. The CDR3 region is CASSPTSGGLGKNIQYL. In DNA, the CDR3 is TGTGCCAGCAGCCCAACTTCCGGGGGGTTGGGCAAAAACATTCAGTACCTC.

This clonotype has more than one count but fewer than ten. The CDR3 spells CSAGYRDRGYEQYF. Written as DNA, the CDR3 is TGCAGTGCCGGCTACCGGGACAGGGGCTACGAGCAGTACTTC. The chain recombines TRBV20-1 with TRBJ2-7, with 10 bases matching TRBD1. Germline assignment: CDR1 DFQATT and CDR2 SNEGSKA (reference sequence). This CDR3 has 14 residues. J gave up 3 bases and V 6 bases, and 8 bases lay outside the gene matches.

V gene TRBV29-1 combines with J gene TRBJ1-3, with D perhaps matching TRBD1 (5 bases). The germline V gene encodes CDR1 SQVTM and CDR2 ANQGSEA. The CDR3 runs 13 residues. V lost 4 bases and J 0 bases, leaving 7 bases between the germline ends. CDR3 protein: CSVVGDSGNTIYF. CDR3 DNA sequence: TGCAGCGTTGTGGGGGACTCTGGAAACACCATATATTTT.

The gene calls are TRBV11-2 and TRBJ2-5, with 7 bases aligning to TRBD2. This CDR3 spans 12 amino acids. Germline CDR1 SGHAT, CDR2 FQNNGV. V lost 5 bases and J lost 12; bases outside the gene matches: 9. The CDR3 spells CASSPWGGSKYF. CDR3 bases: TGTGCCAGCAGCCCTTGGGGGGGATCCAAGTACTTC.

This clonotype was counted a few times. This chain's CDR3 is CASSFPRGPQETQYF. Here the CDR3 DNA reads TGCGCCAGCAGTTTCCCCAGGGGGCCACAAGAGACCCAGTACTTC. This chain uses TRBV5-1 with TRBJ2-5; 8 nucleotides line up with TRBD1. V lost 5 bases, J lost 2 bases, and 8 bases stayed unmatched. CDR1 and CDR2 (germline): SGHRS, YFSETQ. This CDR3 has 15 amino acids.

This rearrangement joins TRBV28 to TRBJ1-4; weak D call: TRBD1 (5 bases). Germline CDR1 is MDHEN and CDR2 is SYDVKM. V shed 7 bases and J shed 8 bases, with 20 bases lying between them. The CDR3 extends over 15 amino acids. The CDR3 is CASNTGRPPGEKLFF. The DNA of the CDR3 is TGTGCCAGCAATACAGGTAGACCGCCCGGGGAAAAACTGTTTTTT.

The chain has TRBV12-3 or TRBV12-4 and TRBJ1-1; TRBD1 might be the D (6 bases). The ends were cut back, 7 bases at V and 1 base at J, with 13 bases in the middle. The CDR3 consists of 14 residues. This CDR3 reads CASTLDSKNTEAFF. The CDR3, as DNA: TGTGCCAGCACACTGGACAGTAAGAACACTGAAGCTTTCTTT.

This clonotype was counted a few times. The CDR3 region has the DNA TGTGCCAGCAGTGATGAAAGGGTGAGGGACATTCAGTACTTC. Translated: CASSDERVRDIQYF. The V gene is TRBV2, the J gene TRBJ2-4, with a possible D match to TRBD2 (5 bases). Germline CDR1 SNHLY, CDR2 FYNNEI. The CDR3 totals 14 residues. V was pared by 3 bases and J by 8 bases, with 14 bases between.

This chain uses TRBV12-3 or TRBV12-4 with TRBJ2-3, with D perhaps TRBD1 (6 bases). V was cut by 6 bases and J by 6 bases, with 19 bases left in between. The CDR3 is made up of 15 amino acids. The CDR3 region is CASSLGQPFWDTQYF. The CDR3 DNA reads as TGTGCCAGCAGCCTTGGACAGCCCTTTTGGGATACGCAGTATTTT.

This clonotype appeared once. The rearrangement links TRBV4-1 to TRBJ2-1, with D perhaps matching TRBD2 (6 bases). CDR3 size: 16 residues. The V end was cut by 1 base, the J end by 5 bases, with 15 bases between. CDR1 and CDR2 (germline): MGHRA, YSYEKL. The CDR3 reads CASSQVAARWDNEQFF. The CDR3 bases are TGCGCCAGCAGCCAAGTAGCGGCGCGATGGGACAATGAGCAGTTCTTC.

This chain uses TRBV5-1 with TRBJ1-2; D is possibly TRBD1 (6 bases). V was clipped by 8 bases and J by 3 bases, with 11 bases between them. Germline V CDR1 and CDR2: SGHRS, YFSETQ. The CDR3 runs 12 residues. CDR3 protein: CASTGNHYGYTF. CDR3 DNA sequence: TGCGCCAGTACAGGGAACCACTATGGCTACACCTTC.

J is TRBJ2-5 and V is TRBV18; TRBD1 aligns across 8 bases. This CDR3 is 13 amino acids long. Germline V lookup: CDR1 KGHSH, CDR2 LQKENI. V trimming: 6 bases; J trimming: 5 bases; junction bases outside the gene matches: 5. The CDR3 spells CASSTGDRETQYF. For the CDR3, the DNA is TGTGCCAGCTCGACAGGGGACAGGGAGACCCAGTACTTC.

The CDR3 loop is CASSRDRGLTDTQYF. The DNA of the CDR3 is TGTGCCAGCTCCCGGGACAGGGGATTGACAGATACGCAGTATTTT. The V and J genes are TRBV3-1 and TRBJ2-3, with TRBD1 identical over 10 bases. The junction had 8 bases not matched to a gene; V was cut back by 8 bases and J by 3 bases. The length of the CDR3 is 15 residues. Germline V gene data show CDR1 as LGHDT and CDR2 as YNNKEL (reference sequence).

V usage is TRBV7-2 and J usage is TRBJ1-1; TRBD1 is a possible D gene (5 bases). This CDR3 region has 14 residues. Trimming pared 0 bases from V and 7 bases from J, leaving 12 bases between. CDR1 and CDR2 from the germline V gene are SGHTA and FQGNSA. CDR3 loop: CASSLAEGLSEAFF. The CDR3 nucleotides read TGTGCCAGCAGCTTAGCGGAGGGGCTGAGTGAAGCTTTCTTT.

This rearrangement joins TRBV24-1 to TRBJ2-2; TRBD2 agrees at 8 bases. Germline assignment: CDR1 KGHDR and CDR2 SFDVKD. CDR3 length: 13 amino acids. V gave up 9 bases and J gave up 3 bases; unmatched junction bases: 2. The CDR3 region has the DNA TGTGCCACCGCCGGGGGGGACACCGGGGAGCTGTTTTTT. Protein: CATAGGDTGELFF.

In its sample, this clonotype was seen a few times. This chain connects TRBV20-1 to TRBJ1-1, with TRBD1 identical over 9 bases. Trimming at V came to 4 bases and at J to 12 bases, leaving 9 bases not matched to a gene. This CDR3 is 12 amino acids long. Germline values: CDR1 DFQATT, CDR2 SNEGSKA (reference sequence). The CDR3 coding sequence is TGCAGTGCTATTCGGACAGGGGCGATGACTTTCTTT. Translation: CSAIRTGAMTFF.

This clonotype was observed at least ten times. The rearrangement links TRBV5-5 to TRBJ2-6; D perhaps matches TRBD1 (6 bases). The V and J ends lost 4 bases and 0 bases respectively, with 14 bases between them. This CDR3 has 17 amino acids. Germline CDR1 and CDR2: SGHKS and YYEKEE (reference sequence). CDR3 amino acids: CASSRLGGSSGANVLTF. Here the CDR3 DNA reads TGTGCCAGCAGCAGGCTTGGGGGCAGCTCTGGGGCCAACGTCCTGACTTTC. Variable domain in full (rest from reference TRBV5-5 and TRBJ2-6): DAGVTQSPTHLIKTRGQQVTLRCSPISGHKSVSWYQQVLGQGPQFIFQYYEKEERGRGNFPDRFSARQFPNYSSELNVNALLLGDSALYLCASSRLGGSSGANVLTFGAGSRLTVL.

The rearrangement links TRBV6-6 to TRBJ1-2; TRBD1 matches at 8 bases. J gave up 4 bases and V 4 bases, and 2 bases lay outside the gene matches. This CDR3 region has 13 residues. CDR1 and CDR2 (germline): MNHNY, SVGAGI (reference sequence). This CDR3 is CASSSDRAYGYTF. The CDR3 bases are TGTGCCAGCAGTTCGGACAGGGCCTATGGCTACACCTTC.

The V call is TRBV29-1, the J call TRBJ2-5, with D tentatively TRBD2 (7 bases). Trimming shortened V by 4 bases and J by 4 bases, and 16 bases separated the two germline ends. The CDR3 covers 14 residues. Germline-derived CDR1 and CDR2 are SQVTM and ANQGSEA. In nucleotides, the CDR3 is TGCAGCGTTGTGAACCGGGGGGCTCGAGAGACCCAGTACTTC. Translating gives CSVVNRGARETQYF.

V gene TRBV7-3 combines with J gene TRBJ2-1; D uncertain. This CDR3 spans 14 amino acids. The V end lost 0 bases, the J end lost 3 bases, and 6 bases lay between the germline ends. Germline loops: CDR1 SGHTA, CDR2 FQGTGA. CDR3 nucleotide sequence: TGTGCCAGCAGCTTAACTTACAACTACAATGAGCAGTTCTTC. As protein: CASSLTYNYNEQFF.

V and J are TRBV27 and TRBJ2-7, with 7 bases matching TRBD1. The germline V gene encodes CDR1 MNHEY and CDR2 SMNVEV (reference sequence). V trimming: 6 bases; J trimming: 2 bases; junction bases outside the gene matches: 7. The CDR3 runs 14 residues. Here the CDR3 DNA reads TGTGCCAGCAGCAGACCGGGACAGCCCTACGAGCAGTACTTC. Amino acid sequence: CASSRPGQPYEQYF.

The chain recombines TRBV7-2 with TRBJ2-7; 8 nucleotides match TRBD2. CDR1 and CDR2 from the germline V gene are SGHTA and FQGNSA. V lost 3 bases to trimming and J lost 0 bases; unmatched junction nucleotides: 10. The CDR3 covers 17 residues. The CDR3 region is CASSLLTGGISSYEQYF. The CDR3 region has the DNA TGTGCCAGCAGCTTGTTGACGGGGGGGATAAGCTCCTACGAGCAGTACTTC.

This clonotype was found a few times. V is TRBV6-5 and J is TRBJ2-7; 8 bases align to TRBD2. The CDR3 contains 12 residues. Germline lookup yields CDR1 MNHEY and CDR2 SVGAGI. The CDR3 DNA is TGTACAACGACGGGGGGGTTCAACGAGCAGTACTTC. This translates into CTTTGGFNEQYF.

This CDR3 is CASSPGGRYGYTF. The CDR3 DNA reads as TGTGCCAGCAGTCCCGGGGGCCGCTATGGCTACACCTTC. This sequence joins TRBV6-6 and TRBJ1-2; TRBD1 might be the D (6 bases). The CDR3 loop spans 13 amino acids. V dropped 5 bases and J dropped 4 bases, with 11 bases sitting between them. Germline CDR1 and CDR2: MNHNY and SVGAGI (reference sequence).

This clonotype is a singleton in its sample. In DNA form, the CDR3 reads TGTGCCTGGAGTGTTGGGGGGGCCAGCACAGATACGCAGTATTTT. As protein: CAWSVGGASTDTQYF. The chain joins TRBV30 to TRBJ2-3, with D perhaps matching TRBD2 (7 bases). Trimming removed 0 bases from V and 0 bases from J, with 10 bases in between. This CDR3 contains 15 residues. Germline lookup yields CDR1 GTSNPN and CDR2 SVGIG (reference sequence). The full variable domain, with the rest looked up from reference TRBV30 and TRBJ2-3, is SQTIHQWPATLVQPVGSPLSLECTVEGTSNPNLYWYRQAAGRGLQLLFYSVGIGQISSEVPQNLSASRPQDRQFILSSKKLLLSDSGFYLCAWSVGGASTDTQYFGPGTRLTVL.

The chain carries TRBV5-5 and TRBJ2-3, with D tentatively TRBD2 (6 bases). The CDR3 loop spans 14 amino acids. Trimming took off 0 bases at V and 6 bases at J, with 11 bases between the two ends. Germline V lookup: CDR1 SGHKS, CDR2 YYEKEE (reference sequence). The CDR3 sequence: CASSLVGGMDTQYF. The CDR3 DNA reads TGTGCCAGCAGCTTGGTGGGCGGGATGGATACGCAGTATTTT.